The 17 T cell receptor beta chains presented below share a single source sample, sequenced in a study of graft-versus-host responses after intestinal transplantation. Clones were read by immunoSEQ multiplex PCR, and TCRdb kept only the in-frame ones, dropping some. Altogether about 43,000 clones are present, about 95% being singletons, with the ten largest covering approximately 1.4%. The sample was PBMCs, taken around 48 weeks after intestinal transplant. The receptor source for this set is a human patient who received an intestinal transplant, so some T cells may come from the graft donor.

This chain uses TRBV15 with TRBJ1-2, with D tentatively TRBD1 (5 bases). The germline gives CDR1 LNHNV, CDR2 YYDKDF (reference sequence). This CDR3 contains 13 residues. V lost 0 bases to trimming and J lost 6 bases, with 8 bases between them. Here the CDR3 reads CATSRDEGHGYTF. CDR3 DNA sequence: TGTGCCACCAGCAGAGATGAGGGGCATGGCTACACCTTC.

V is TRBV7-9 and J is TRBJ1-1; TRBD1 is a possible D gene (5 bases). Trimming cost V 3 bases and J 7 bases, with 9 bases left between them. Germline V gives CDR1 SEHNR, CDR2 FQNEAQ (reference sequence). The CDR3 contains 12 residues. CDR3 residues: CASSLGQIEAFF. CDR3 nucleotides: TGTGCCAGCAGCTTGGGGCAGATTGAAGCTTTCTTT.

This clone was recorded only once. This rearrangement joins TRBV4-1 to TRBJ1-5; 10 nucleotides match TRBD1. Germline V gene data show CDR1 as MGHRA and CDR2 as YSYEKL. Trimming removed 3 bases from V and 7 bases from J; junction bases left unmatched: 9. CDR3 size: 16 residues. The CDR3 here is CASSQFMGQGTQPQHF. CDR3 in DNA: TGCGCCAGCAGCCAGTTTATGGGACAGGGGACACAGCCCCAGCATTTT.

The CDR3 nucleotides are TGTGCCAGCAGCTCAGGACCGGGCGCTGCTGGAAACACCATATATTTT. Translating gives CASSSGPGAAGNTIYF. The rearrangement links TRBV11-2 to TRBJ1-3; no clear D gene. CDR3 length: 16 residues. The germline V and J ends were trimmed by 4 bases and 2 bases, with 15 bases remaining between them. CDR1 and CDR2 (germline): SGHAT, FQNNGV.

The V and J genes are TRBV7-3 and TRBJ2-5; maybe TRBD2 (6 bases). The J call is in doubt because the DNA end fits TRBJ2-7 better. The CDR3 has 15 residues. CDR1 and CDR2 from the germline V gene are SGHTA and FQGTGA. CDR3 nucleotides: TGTGCCAGCAGCTTATTCCGGGAGCCCACCTACGAGCAGTACTTC. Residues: CASSLFREPTYEQYF.

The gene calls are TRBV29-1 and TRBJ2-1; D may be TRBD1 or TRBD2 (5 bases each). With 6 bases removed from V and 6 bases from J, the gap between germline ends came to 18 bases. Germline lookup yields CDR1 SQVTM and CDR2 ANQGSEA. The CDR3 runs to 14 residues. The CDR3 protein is CSVDQSGAFNEQFF. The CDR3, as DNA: TGCAGCGTCGACCAATCCGGGGCTTTCAATGAGCAGTTCTTC.

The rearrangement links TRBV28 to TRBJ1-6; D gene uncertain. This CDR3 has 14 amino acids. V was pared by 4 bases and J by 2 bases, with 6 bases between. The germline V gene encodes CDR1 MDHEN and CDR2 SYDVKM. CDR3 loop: CASSSPPYNSPLHF. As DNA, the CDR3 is TGTGCCAGCAGTTCGCCCCCCTATAATTCACCCCTCCACTTT.

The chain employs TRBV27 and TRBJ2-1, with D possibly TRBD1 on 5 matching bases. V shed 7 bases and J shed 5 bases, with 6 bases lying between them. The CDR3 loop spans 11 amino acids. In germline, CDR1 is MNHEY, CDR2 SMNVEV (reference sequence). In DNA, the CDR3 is TGTGCCAGCACCAGGGACAATGAGCAGTTCTTC. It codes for CASTRDNEQFF.

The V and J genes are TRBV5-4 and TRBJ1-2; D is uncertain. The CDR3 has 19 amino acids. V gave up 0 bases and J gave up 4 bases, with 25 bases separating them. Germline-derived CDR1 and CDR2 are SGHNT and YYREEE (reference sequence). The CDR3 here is CASSLDVMASGISFYGYTF. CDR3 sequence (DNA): TGTGCCAGCAGCTTGGATGTTATGGCCTCGGGCATATCATTCTATGGCTACACCTTC. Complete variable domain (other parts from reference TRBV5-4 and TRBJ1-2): ETGVTQSPTHLIKTRGQQVTLRCSSQSGHNTVSWYQQALGQGPQFIFQYYREEENGRGNFPPRFSGLQFPNYSSELNVNALELDDSALYLCASSLDVMASGISFYGYTFGSGTRLTVV.

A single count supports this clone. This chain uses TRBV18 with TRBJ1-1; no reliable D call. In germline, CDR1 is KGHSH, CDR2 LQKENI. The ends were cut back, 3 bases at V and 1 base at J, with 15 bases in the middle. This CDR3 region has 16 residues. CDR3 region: CASSPLYQRRNTEAFF. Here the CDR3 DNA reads TGTGCCAGCTCACCTCTGTATCAACGGCGGAACACTGAAGCTTTCTTT.

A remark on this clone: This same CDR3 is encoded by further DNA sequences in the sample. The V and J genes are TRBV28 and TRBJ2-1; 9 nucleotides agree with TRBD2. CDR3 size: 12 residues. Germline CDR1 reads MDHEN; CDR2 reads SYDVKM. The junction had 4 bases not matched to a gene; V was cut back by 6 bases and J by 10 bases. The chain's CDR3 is CASRRGTSEQFF. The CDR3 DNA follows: TGTGCCAGCAGAAGGGGGACTAGCGAGCAGTTCTTC.

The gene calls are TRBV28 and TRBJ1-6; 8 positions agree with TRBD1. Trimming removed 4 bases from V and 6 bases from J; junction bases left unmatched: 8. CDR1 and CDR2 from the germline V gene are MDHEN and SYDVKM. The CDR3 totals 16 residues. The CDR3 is CASSSSGTGLNSPLHF. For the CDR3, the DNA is TGTGCCAGCAGTTCATCCGGGACAGGCCTTAATTCACCCCTCCACTTT.

The CDR3 region is CASRGDRGVGYTF. CDR3 DNA sequence: TGTGCCAGCAGGGGGGACAGGGGCGTCGGCTACACCTTC. This chain links TRBV6-5 with TRBJ1-2, with 10 nucleotides matching TRBD1. This CDR3 region has 13 residues. Germline loops: CDR1 MNHEY, CDR2 SVGAGI. Trimming cost V 6 bases and J 8 bases; bases outside gene matches: 6.

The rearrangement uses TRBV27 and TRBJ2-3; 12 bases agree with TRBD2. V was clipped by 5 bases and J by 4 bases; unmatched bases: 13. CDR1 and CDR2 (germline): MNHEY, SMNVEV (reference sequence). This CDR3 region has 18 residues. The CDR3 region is CASSHLRWTSGIADTQYF. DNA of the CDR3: TGTGCCAGCAGTCACCTTCGCTGGACTAGCGGGATCGCAGATACGCAGTATTTT.

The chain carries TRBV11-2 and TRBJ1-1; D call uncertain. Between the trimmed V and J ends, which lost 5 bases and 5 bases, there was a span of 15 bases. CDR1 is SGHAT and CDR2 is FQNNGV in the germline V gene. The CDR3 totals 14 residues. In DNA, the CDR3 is TGTGCCAGCAGCCCCCGGGAGGTTTGGACTGAAGCTTTCTTT. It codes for CASSPREVWTEAFF.

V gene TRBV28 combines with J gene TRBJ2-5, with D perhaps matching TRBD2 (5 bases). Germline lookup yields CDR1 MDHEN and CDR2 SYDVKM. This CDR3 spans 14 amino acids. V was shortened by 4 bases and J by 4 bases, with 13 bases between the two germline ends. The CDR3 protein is CASSSPGKLETQYF. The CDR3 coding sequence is TGTGCCAGCAGTTCTCCGGGAAAATTAGAGACCCAGTACTTC.

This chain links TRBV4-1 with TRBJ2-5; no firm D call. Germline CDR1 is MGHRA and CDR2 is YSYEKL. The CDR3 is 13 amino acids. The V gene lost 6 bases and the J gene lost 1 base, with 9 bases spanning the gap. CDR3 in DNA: TGCGCCAGCAGTACTGGATTCCAAGAGACCCAGTACTTC. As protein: CASSTGFQETQYF.